The 31 T cell receptor beta chains presented below share a single source sample, sequenced in a study of CD8+ T cells in alopecia areata. Extracted RNA was reverse transcribed, and the resulting cDNA served as sequencing template. TCRdb's copy holds only in-frame clones and misses some; the assay was immunoSEQ multiplex PCR. Of tens of thousands of clones listed, approximately 65% are singletons. The sequencing sample was made of NKG2D-high CD8+ T cells sorted from blood. These receptors all come from a human donor with alopecia areata.

This chain uses TRBV14 with TRBJ2-7; no definite D call. V was cut by 5 bases and J by 2 bases, with 4 bases left in between. Germline-derived CDR1 and CDR2 are SGHDN and FVKESK. The CDR3 is 11 residues long. The CDR3 nucleotides read TGTGCCAGCAGCTCAACCTACGAGCAGTACTTC. Translated: CASSSTYEQYF.

The chain combines TRBV2 with TRBJ2-3; 8 nucleotides match TRBD1. The germline V gene has CDR1 SNHLY and CDR2 FYNNEI. V shed 1 base and J 6 bases; nucleotides not matched to a gene: 12. The CDR3 is made up of 17 amino acids. The CDR3 DNA follows: TGTGCCAGCAGTGAAGGATCCGGGACAGGCAGTTACGATACGCAGTATTTT. It codes for CASSEGSGTGSYDTQYF.

In this sample, this clone turned up a few times. The chain combines TRBV10-3 with TRBJ2-7, with D possibly being TRBD2 (5 bases). Germline V gene sequence: CDR1 ENHRY, CDR2 SYGVKD. Trimming stripped 4 bases from V and 0 bases from J, with 13 bases between. This CDR3 is 15 amino acids long. CDR3 protein: CAISGGAEYSYEQYF. CDR3 nucleotides: TGTGCCATCAGTGGAGGAGCGGAATACTCCTACGAGCAGTACTTC.

This clone was counted only a few times. This chain joins TRBV28 and TRBJ2-1, with D possibly matching TRBD2 (5 bases). V shed 3 bases and J shed 2 bases, with 11 bases lying between them. The CDR3 runs to 15 residues. Germline loops: CDR1 MDHEN, CDR2 SYDVKM. The CDR3 reads CASSFGLSTYNEQFF. In DNA, the CDR3 is TGTGCCAGCAGTTTCGGACTCTCAACCTACAATGAGCAGTTCTTC.

The rearrangement joins TRBV6-5 to TRBJ2-7; no reliable D call. Trimming cost V 5 bases and J 4 bases, with 12 bases left between them. This CDR3 region has 13 residues. Germline-derived CDR1 and CDR2 are MNHEY and SVGAGI. The CDR3: CASSEWAEYEQYF. DNA of the CDR3: TGTGCCAGCAGTGAATGGGCCGAGTACGAGCAGTACTTC.

This clone has more than one count but fewer than ten. V usage is TRBV4-2 and J usage is TRBJ2-3; 9 nucleotides align to TRBD2. CDR3 length: 18 amino acids. Germline V CDR1 and CDR2: LGHNA, YNFKEQ. Unmatched junction bases numbered 8, after V lost 0 bases and J lost 1 base. CDR3 bases: TGTGCCAGCAGCCAAGATCCATCTGGCGGGGGGGGCACAGATACGCAGTATTTT. Amino acids: CASSQDPSGGGGTDTQYF.

V usage is TRBV27 and J usage is TRBJ1-2; no reliable D call. Germline V CDR1 and CDR2: MNHEY, SMNVEV (reference sequence). Deletions cut 0 bases from V and 5 bases from J, with 7 bases between. The CDR3 spans 13 residues. CDR3 sequence reads: CASSLSVGYGYTF. CDR3 nucleotide sequence: TGTGCCAGCAGTTTATCAGTAGGTTATGGCTACACCTTC.

V is TRBV2 and J is TRBJ1-5; no definite D call. The germline V gene encodes CDR1 SNHLY and CDR2 FYNNEI. V lost 3 bases to trimming and J lost 1 base, with 7 bases between them. This CDR3 is 14 amino acids long. CDR3 region: CASSEVGSNQPQHF. CDR3 nucleotide sequence: TGTGCCAGCAGTGAGGTTGGCAGCAATCAGCCCCAGCATTTT.

This clone came up a few times. The V and J genes are TRBV29-1 and TRBJ2-3; D remains ambiguous. The V end was cut by 7 bases, the J end by 1 base, with 9 bases between. CDR1 is SQVTM, CDR2 ANQGSEA, per germline. The CDR3 contains 12 residues. Here the CDR3 reads CSARAGTDTQYF. CDR3 in DNA: TGCAGCGCCCGGGCAGGCACAGATACGCAGTATTTT.

The chain joins TRBV27 to TRBJ1-1; possible D gene TRBD1, 5 bases. The CDR3 has 14 amino acids. Trimming stripped 6 bases from V and 6 bases from J, with 17 bases between. CDR1 and CDR2 from the germline V gene are MNHEY and SMNVEV (reference sequence). In DNA, the CDR3 is TGTGCCAGCAGAATTCTGGCAGGGAAGGCTGAAGCTTTCTTT. It codes for CASRILAGKAEAFF.

This chain connects TRBV6-1 to TRBJ2-1, with D tentatively TRBD1 or TRBD2 (7 bases each). The CDR3 contains 17 residues. V was cut by 1 base and J by 10 bases, with 23 bases left in between. Germline V gene lookup returns CDR1 MNHNS and CDR2 SASEGT. Written as DNA, the CDR3 is TGTGCCAGCAGTGAAGGGTTGGGAGGGGGCCGGCTTCAAGAGCAGTTCTTC. Translated: CASSEGLGGGRLQEQFF.

The J gene is TRBJ2-7, the V gene TRBV28; TRBD1 matches 11 bases. The J segment lost 7 bases and the V segment lost 5 bases, leaving 7 bases of the junction unmatched. Germline-derived CDR1 and CDR2 are MDHEN and SYDVKM. The CDR3 totals 14 residues. The CDR3 sequence: CASSPGQGAGEQYF. The CDR3 DNA is TGTGCCAGCAGTCCCGGACAGGGGGCGGGTGAGCAGTACTTC.

The chain has TRBV29-1 and TRBJ2-5; tentatively, D is TRBD2 (6 bases). Trimming removed 7 bases at V and 5 bases at J, with 17 bases between. From germline, CDR1 is SQVTM and CDR2 ANQGSEA. The CDR3 loop spans 13 amino acids. In DNA, the CDR3 is TGCAGCGCCTGGACCGTAGGAGGGGAGACCCAGTACTTC. This codes for CSAWTVGGETQYF.

In this sample, this clone turned up a few times. The CDR3 DNA reads TGTGCCAGTAGTGCCAATCCGGTGGGGAGTGAAAAACTGTTTTTT. Translating gives CASSANPVGSEKLFF. V gene TRBV19 combines with J gene TRBJ1-4; no definite D call. CDR3 length: 15 residues. CDR1 LNHDA and CDR2 SQIVND come from the germline V gene (reference sequence). V was trimmed by 5 bases and J by 7 bases, leaving 17 bases between them.

In this sample, this clone turned up a few times. Here the CDR3 DNA reads TGTGCCAGCGAAAGTCCGGGTTCCGGCTGGCGAGAGACCCAGTACTTC. This translates into CASESPGSGWRETQYF. The J gene is TRBJ2-5, the V gene TRBV28; the D is unclear. The CDR3 consists of 16 residues. The V end was cut by 8 bases, the J end by 4 bases, with 23 bases between. Germline V gene data show CDR1 as MDHEN and CDR2 as SYDVKM.

The V call is TRBV29-1, the J call TRBJ1-1; the D gene is possibly TRBD1 (5 bases). V lost 5 bases and J lost 1, with 17 bases in between. Germline CDR1 and CDR2: SQVTM and ANQGSEA. The CDR3 spans 15 residues. CDR3 nucleotide sequence: TGCAGCGTTCATCCCCCGGGGGGAGCGAACACTGAAGCTTTCTTT. Its protein product is CSVHPPGGANTEAFF.

The chain joins TRBV27 to TRBJ2-7, with a tentative D call TRBD2 (5 bases). The CDR3 contains 13 residues. Germline V gives CDR1 MNHEY, CDR2 SMNVEV (reference sequence). Trimming took off 4 bases at V and 6 bases at J, with 13 bases between the two ends. CDR3 amino acids: CASSSGLLGEQYF. In DNA form, the CDR3 reads TGTGCCAGCAGTTCTGGACTTTTGGGCGAGCAGTACTTC.

A few counts support this clone. This rearrangement joins TRBV7-9 to TRBJ2-7, with a possible D match to TRBD2 (6 bases). Looked up from germline, CDR1 is SEHNR and CDR2 is FQNEAQ (reference sequence). There are 13 residues in the CDR3. Trimming took 1 base from V and 6 from J, leaving 10 bases between them. The DNA for the CDR3 is TGTGCCAGCAGCTTAGTAACTAGCCTCGAGCAGTACTTC. Protein product: CASSLVTSLEQYF.

The V and J genes are TRBV7-8 and TRBJ2-7; D perhaps matches TRBD1 (5 bases). The V end lost 5 bases, the J end lost 4 bases, and 18 bases lay between the germline ends. Per the germline V gene, CDR1 is SGHVS and CDR2 is FQNEAQ. CDR3 length: 15 amino acids. The CDR3 loop reads CASSLGPGKAYEQYF. The CDR3 DNA sequence: TGTGCCAGCAGCCTCGGACCAGGGAAGGCATACGAGCAGTACTTC.

V usage is TRBV7-9 and J usage is TRBJ2-2, with D possibly TRBD2 on 6 matching bases. The CDR3 totals 18 residues. The V gene's germline CDR1 is SEHNR and CDR2 FQNEAQ (reference sequence). With 5 bases removed from V and 0 bases from J, the gap between germline ends came to 19 bases. CDR3 loop: CASSARLAAGTNTGELFF. CDR3 nucleotides: TGTGCCAGCAGCGCCCGGCTCGCGGCGGGAACGAACACCGGGGAGCTGTTTTTT.

In this sample, this clone turned up a few times. The rearrangement uses TRBV7-2 and TRBJ2-1; 7 positions agree with TRBD1. Germline V gene sequence: CDR1 SGHTA, CDR2 FQGNSA. J gave up 8 bases and V 5 bases, and 6 bases lay outside the gene matches. The CDR3 extends over 13 amino acids. CDR3 in amino acids: CASSTTGLDEQFF. The CDR3 nucleotides read TGTGCCAGCAGCACGACAGGGCTGGATGAGCAGTTCTTC.

This rearrangement joins TRBV27 to TRBJ1-4; D is undetermined. The V end was cut by 3 bases, the J end by 4 bases, with 3 bases between. CDR1 and CDR2 from the germline V gene are MNHEY and SMNVEV (reference sequence). The CDR3 has 12 amino acids. CDR3 residues: CASSFLNEKLFF. CDR3 nucleotide sequence: TGTGCCAGCAGTTTTCTTAATGAAAAACTGTTTTTT.

The J gene is TRBJ1-1, the V gene TRBV19; D not certain. The CDR3 runs 13 residues. Trimming left V 3 bases short and J 1 base short, with 6 bases between. In germline, CDR1 is LNHDA, CDR2 SQIVND (reference sequence). CDR3 amino acids: CASSMGGNTEAFF. CDR3 bases: TGTGCCAGTAGTATGGGCGGGAACACTGAAGCTTTCTTT.

This clone has just one count. V is TRBV5-6 and J is TRBJ2-1; TRBD2 agrees at 7 bases. Trimming took 5 bases from V and 3 from J; bases not matched to a gene: 14. CDR1 is SGHDT, CDR2 YYEEEE, per germline. This CDR3 region has 17 residues. The CDR3 bases are TGTGCCAGCAGTTCAGTTGTCGGGGGAGGGCTCTACAATGAGCAGTTCTTC. Its translation is CASSSVVGGGLYNEQFF.

The table lists this clone with a few counts. The chain uses TRBV19 and TRBJ2-5; the match to TRBD2 covers 13 bases. The germline V gene has CDR1 LNHDA and CDR2 SQIVND (reference sequence). The CDR3 is 15 residues long. Unmatched junction bases numbered 0, after V lost 4 bases and J lost 1 base. DNA for the CDR3: TGTGCCAGTAGTAGGACTAGCGGGAGCCAAGAGACCCAGTACTTC. This translates into CASSRTSGSQETQYF. Full variable domain (remainder filled in from reference TRBV19 and TRBJ2-5): DGGITQSPKYLFRKEGQNVTLSCEQNLNHDAMYWYRQDPGQGLRLIYYSQIVNDFQKGDIAEGYSVSREKKESFPLTVTSAQKNPTAFYLCASSRTSGSQETQYFGPGTRLLVL.

The V gene is TRBV2, the J gene TRBJ2-7; perhaps TRBD2 as D (6 bases). The CDR3 extends over 12 amino acids. Trimming took 7 bases from V and 5 from J, leaving 12 bases between them. CDR1 and CDR2 (germline): SNHLY, FYNNEI. CDR3: CASNPSGDEQYF. The CDR3 DNA reads TGTGCCAGCAACCCGTCGGGGGACGAGCAGTACTTC.

This chain uses TRBV11-2 with TRBJ2-5; D is ambiguous. The length of the CDR3 is 14 residues. V lost 5 bases and J 4 bases, leaving 14 bases between the germline ends. Germline V gene lookup returns CDR1 SGHAT and CDR2 FQNNGV. CDR3 region: CASSRPGGAETQYF. CDR3 nucleotides: TGTGCCAGCAGCCGACCGGGTGGAGCAGAGACCCAGTACTTC.

The table lists this clone with a count of one. V and J are TRBV5-1 and TRBJ2-7; D is uncertain. V was trimmed by 1 base and J by 2 bases, leaving 13 bases between them. CDR3 length: 15 amino acids. From germline, CDR1 is SGHRS and CDR2 YFSETQ. The CDR3 loop is CASSLWQSSAYEQYF. The CDR3 DNA reads as TGCGCCAGCAGCTTGTGGCAGTCTTCCGCCTACGAGCAGTACTTC.

This chain links TRBV5-4 with TRBJ2-7; 11 bases align to TRBD2. V was clipped by 0 bases and J by 2 bases; unmatched bases: 4. Germline values: CDR1 SGHNT, CDR2 YYREEE (reference sequence). CDR3 size: 16 residues. The CDR3 sequence: CASSLGTSGFAYEQYF. CDR3 DNA: TGTGCCAGCAGCTTGGGGACTAGCGGGTTTGCCTACGAGCAGTACTTC.

The chain uses TRBV5-1 and TRBJ2-4; 12 bases fit TRBD1. CDR3 size: 13 residues. V dropped 4 bases and J dropped 9; count of bases not matched to a gene: 2. The V gene's germline CDR1 is SGHRS and CDR2 YFSETQ. The CDR3 loop reads CASSGTGGGIQYF. For the CDR3, the DNA is TGCGCCAGCAGCGGGACAGGGGGCGGCATTCAGTACTTC.

The V and J genes are TRBV29-1 and TRBJ2-5, with D perhaps TRBD1 (6 bases). The J call could be wrong; TRBJ2-7 is a better fit for the DNA end. The CDR3 is 13 amino acids. Looked up from germline, CDR1 is SQVTM and CDR2 is ANQGSEA. The CDR3 sequence: CSVCGQPNYEQYF. The CDR3 DNA sequence: TGCAGCGTCTGCGGACAGCCTAACTACGAGCAGTACTTC.